This T cell receptor (beta chain) was obtained from a study of CD4 T cells in relation to SARS-CoV-2 and coronaviruses. A remark on this clone: Its antigen is unknown.

CDR1 is ENHRY, CDR2 SYGVKD, per germline. J gave up 6 bases and V 4 bases, and 4 bases lay outside the gene matches. This CDR3 has 14 residues. The unexposed donors gave CD4+ T cells in about 2010-2019, prior to COVID-19. Isolation of CD4+ T cells took place after about 10 days in culture. TCRdb's copy holds only in-frame clones and misses some; the assay was immunoSEQ multiplex PCR. The repertoire holds some 30,000 clones, about 78% seen once, with approximately 16% in the top ten. The sequence was collected from a human donor in good health. The sample was CD4+ T cells from PBMCs, cultured in vitro. This sequence joins TRBV10-3 and TRBJ1-4; 8 bases map to TRBD1. The CDR3 reads CAISVGTGDEKLFF. The CDR3 nucleotides are TGTGCCATCAGTGTCGGGACAGGAGATGAAAAACTGTTTTTT.